Below, 10 T cell receptor beta chains from the same sample are listed, as sequenced in a study of siplizumab effects on memory and regulatory T cells. The table came from immunoSEQ multiplex PCR; TCRdb's copy has only in-frame clones and leaves some out. The table shows roughly 97,000 clones, with approximately 93% occurring only once. The sample was Tregs sorted from blood. The origin of the receptors is a human donor in good health.

This chain links TRBV7-9 with TRBJ2-2; possibly TRBD2 for D (6 bases). CDR3 length: 16 amino acids. Between the trimmed V and J ends, which lost 2 bases and 4 bases, there was a span of 14 bases. Per germline, CDR1 SEHNR and CDR2 FQNEAQ (reference sequence). CDR3 region: CASSLLNTGVTGELFF. The CDR3 DNA follows: TGTGCCAGCAGCTTATTAAATACGGGGGTCACCGGGGAGCTGTTTTTT.

The genes are TRBV19 and TRBJ1-2; D possibly corresponds to TRBD1 (5 bases). Between the trimmed V and J ends, which lost 4 bases and 7 bases, there was a span of 10 bases. The CDR3 runs 12 residues. In germline, CDR1 is LNHDA, CDR2 SQIVND (reference sequence). CDR3 loop: CASSKGLGGYTF. CDR3 sequence (DNA): TGTGCCAGTAGTAAGGGACTTGGTGGCTACACCTTC.

A few counts support this clone. This rearrangement joins TRBV14 to TRBJ1-2, with TRBD1 identical over 9 bases. The CDR3 runs 14 residues. The germline V gene encodes CDR1 SGHDN and CDR2 FVKESK. The ends lost 5 bases at V and 4 bases at J; junction bases unmatched: 5. CDR3 sequence (DNA): TGTGCCAGCAGCGCGGACAGGGGCGGCTATGGCTACACCTTC. Translated: CASSADRGGYGYTF.

V gene TRBV9 combines with J gene TRBJ2-3; D perhaps matches TRBD2 (6 bases). Germline V lookup: CDR1 SGDLS, CDR2 YYNGEE. This CDR3 has 16 amino acids. The V and J ends lost 0 bases and 4 bases respectively, with 15 bases between them. CDR3 protein: CASSVVGGVVPDTQYF. The CDR3 nucleotides are TGTGCCAGCAGCGTAGTCGGGGGAGTGGTCCCAGATACGCAGTATTTT.

The chain joins TRBV18 to TRBJ2-7; 14 bases fit TRBD2. Germline CDR1 and CDR2: KGHSH and LQKENI. Trimming cost V 2 bases and J 6 bases; bases outside gene matches: 6. The CDR3 consists of 16 residues. The CDR3 reads CASSPFGGLAGVEQYF. The CDR3 DNA follows: TGTGCCAGCTCACCATTCGGGGGACTAGCGGGAGTCGAGCAGTACTTC.

The chain uses TRBV7-9 and TRBJ1-4; D unclear. CDR1 and CDR2 from the germline V gene are SEHNR and FQNEAQ (reference sequence). This CDR3 has 12 amino acids. CDR3 DNA sequence: TGTGTGTCTGGCACAACTAATGAAAAACTGTTTTTT. Protein sequence: CVSGTTNEKLFF.

This chain links TRBV11-2 with TRBJ1-1; D call uncertain. Between the trimmed V and J ends, which lost 1 base and 1 base, there was a span of 7 bases. The germline gives CDR1 SGHAT, CDR2 FQNNGV. The CDR3 has 14 residues. The CDR3 DNA sequence: TGTGCCAGCAGCTTAGTTTGGGGGAACACTGAAGCTTTCTTT. Amino acids: CASSLVWGNTEAFF.

This clone has only one observation. The chain has TRBV11-3 and TRBJ1-1, with TRBD1 as a possible D gene (5 bases). The CDR3 contains 14 residues. Per germline, CDR1 SGHNT and CDR2 YENEEA. V dropped 5 bases and J dropped 1 base, with 11 bases sitting between them. CDR3 region: CASSVQGKNTEAFF. CDR3 bases: TGTGCCAGCAGCGTCCAGGGTAAGAACACTGAAGCTTTCTTT.

In DNA, the CDR3 is TGTGCCAGCAGCCGGGCGGGCAGCTCTGGAAACACCATATATTTT. Protein sequence: CASSRAGSSGNTIYF. This chain uses TRBV6-1 with TRBJ1-3; D unclear. CDR1 is MNHNS and CDR2 is SASEGT in the germline V gene. Trimming took 6 bases from V and 0 from J, leaving 12 bases between them. The CDR3 spans 15 residues.

The chain combines TRBV28 with TRBJ2-7, with TRBD1 identical over 10 bases. V was clipped by 5 bases and J by 5 bases; unmatched bases: 6. This CDR3 contains 14 residues. CDR1 and CDR2 from the germline V gene are MDHEN and SYDVKM. CDR3 in DNA: TGTGCCAGCAGTCCATTGGGACAGGGGAACGAGCAGTACTTC. It yields the protein CASSPLGQGNEQYF.